This TCR beta chain originates from a study of cytomegalovirus exposure and HLA in healthy donors (dated by TCRdb to about 2017). Describing the broader study: An earlier analysis of approximately 590 of the donors reported 250 to 300 Gb of sequence data and some 120 million unique TCR beta sequences from 150 million to 200 million T cells. About 280 gigabases of sequencing data and around 85 million unique TCR sequences made up an early release that covered several hundred HLA-typed donors. Among the roughly 400 genotyped donors, roughly 80% belonged to the genetic ancestry cluster associated with self-reported Caucasian donors. The study was designed to test whether signatures of past pathogen exposure could be identified by cataloging public T cell receptors. The study used immunosequencing to profile the T cell repertoires of 600 to 850 subjects and linked those repertoires to cytomegalovirus serostatus. Along with the roughly 670-subject first cohort, a separate validation cohort of over a hundred different subjects was used. High-throughput TCR immunosequencing, statistical association of individual TCRs with disease status, and machine learning were combined to predict cytomegalovirus infection status. A later analysis re-analyzed previously published TCR beta repertoires from 650 to 800 donors and added high-resolution HLA genotyping to study TCR occurrence patterns. In the later analysis, no new phenotypic data were used to find candidate immune exposures; instead, reliance was placed on TCR beta sequences and their occurrence across donors. In an earlier analysis of 587 of the donors, high-throughput TCR beta sequencing was used to judge whether each TCR beta V gene segment behaved as functional or pseudogenic. Donor age, sex, ethnicity and CMV serostatus were collected together with the repertoire data. In a later genetic analysis, genome-wide SNP genotypes for about three fifths of the roughly 670 donors were used, and that subset was treated as a discovery cohort. Every discovery cohort repertoire had been produced on one sequencing platform. HLA typing included class I and class II loci at four-digit resolution. The number of typed donors differed by locus: 629-630 for A, B, C, DRB1 and DQB1; 522 for DQA1; about 600 for DPA1; and about 450 for DPB1. Several DR-DQ haplotypes were treated as single units for association and clustering because of strong linkage in the cohort. On average, around 240,000 unique TCR beta nucleotide sequences were sequenced per donor among a few hundred genotyped donors of the cohort, with 15% to 20% of those sequences being non-productive. Broad study findings and their caveats: Because some donors lacked HLA typing at each locus, the association tests relied only on the typed subset. An association between a missense DCLRE1C variant and V-gene and J-gene trimming of TCR beta chains was found in a later genetic analysis and replicated in an independent cohort. In an earlier analysis of 587 of the donors, most TCR beta V segments were observed in productive rearrangements about 90% or about 30% of the time, broadly matching IMGT annotations. Because counts were too low, some 17 rarely observed V segments, including chromosome 9 orphons, were excluded from the earlier analysis of around 590 of the donors. Most CMV-associated TCR beta chains appeared to be HLA-restricted in a later analysis, and the HLA associations seemed to be driven largely by CMV exposure. A later analysis found that TCR association rates varied across HLA loci, with DRB1 alleles showing the most associated TCRs and HLA-C alleles the fewest. Compared with equally common non-associated chains, HLA-associated TCR beta chains in a later analysis were more clonally expanded and had lower generation probabilities. The authors suggested that the approach could potentially be generalized to other disease states and immunological phenotypes. Because the 87-base-pair reads could not distinguish some IMGT-functional V segments, including TRBV6-2 and TRBV6-3, those segments were excluded. A few of the identified cytomegalovirus-associated TCR beta chains were confirmed in vitro to be specific for cytomegalovirus antigens. The study listed 164 TCR beta chains as associated with cytomegalovirus. Specific HLA alleles were associated with some 15,000 TCR beta sequences at a false discovery rate of 0.05 in a later analysis. A further reported finding was that TCR beta sequences accurately predicted the HLA-A and HLA-B alleles for most subjects in the first cohort. A group of highly shared sequence variants was considered likely to be a technical artifact of the sequencing pipeline. While some public TCRs were present in many individuals, most TCR sequences turned up only very rarely across donors. When HLA alleles, especially DR and DQ, strongly co-occurred, TCR associations were difficult to assign to individual alleles. According to a later analysis, parvovirus B19, influenza, CMV and Epstein-Barr virus appeared linked to several top co-occurrence clusters. This cohort had only TCR beta chains sequenced, and the lack of alpha or paired-chain data limited which features could be detected. Immune exposure information for the cohort was limited to CMV serostatus. Correlated functional status among segregating V segments might reflect linkage disequilibrium, but an unknown experimental factor could not be ruled out. According to a later genetic analysis, donors in an Asian-associated ancestry cluster had fewer N-insertions in productive TCRs than the roughly 670-donor mean. Sequencing depth was assumed to be roughly uniform across donors in the presence/absence analyses, though that assumption may not hold. The classifier was reported to diagnose cytomegalovirus status with high specificity and sensitivity in both the original cohort and the validation cohort.

In this sample, this clone turned up once. Its antigen is currently not known. No quality values exist for individual bases; no much larger clone is one base distant. The library relied on the immunoSEQ multiplex PCR assay. A mixture of 60 forward primers for TCR Vbeta segments and 13 reverse primers for TCR Jbeta segments was used in the multiplex PCR. The CDR3 region of rearranged TCR beta genes was amplified from genomic DNA by a multiplex PCR assay. The Illumina HiSeq System was used to sequence the amplified TCR beta libraries as 87-base-pair reads. Processing in the source paper ran as follows. In a later analysis, roughly 80 million unique TCR beta chains were counted across the 500 to 850 repertoires, and around 10 million of these chains were shared by at least two donors. Raw reads were error-corrected and collapsed into unique sequences with a nearest-neighbor algorithm that merged closely related sequences to remove PCR and sequencing errors. CDR3 sequences were aligned to IMGT reference sequences to assign V, D and J gene segments. Each retained sequence needed at least a six-nucleotide match to both a V gene segment and a J gene segment. Rearrangements were called productive when the CDR3 lacked stop codons and stayed in frame with V and J; all others were non-productive. CDR3 was defined according to IMGT convention as the region running from the second conserved V-encoded cysteine to the conserved J-encoded phenylalanine. The earlier analysis of roughly 590 of the donors excluded sequences that lacked an unambiguous match to a single V gene segment. An earlier analysis of a few hundred of the donors called V segments functional above 56.7% productive rearrangements and segregating when the between-donor standard deviation exceeded 5%. A statistical classification framework was built to diagnose cytomegalovirus status from the catalog of TCR beta chain sequences. V and J gene assignment, in a later analysis, came from comparing TCR nucleotide sequences with IMGT/GENE-DB human TR gene sequences. In a later analysis, CDR3 sequences and most-parsimonious VDJ recombination scenarios were assigned using the TCRdist pipeline. In a later analysis, each TCR beta chain was defined by its CDR3 amino acid sequence together with its V-gene family, and reads lacking a unique V-gene family were excluded. To address suspected cross-contamination and a sequencing artifact, a later analysis removed 450 to 700 highly shared, low-generation-probability nucleotide sequences. For each public chain, a later analysis derived a clonal expansion index from normalized ranks of inferred template counts within each repertoire. Generation probabilities in a later analysis came from a VDJ recombination model fitted to out-of-frame rearrangements, and those results were checked against IGoR. A later analysis scored TCR-TCR, TCR-HLA and TCR-CMV co-occurrence with hypergeometric tests, applying a repertoire-size bias correction to TCR pairs. In a later analysis, false discovery rates were estimated by permuting HLA or CMV assignments 20 times. In a later analysis, co-occurring TCRs were grouped with DBSCAN, and TCRdist sequence similarity was added when clustering was performed within HLA-allele-positive subsets. Co-occurrence clustering excluded repertoires with fewer than 30,000 or more than 120,000 public chains, plus five with anomalous nucleotide sharing. Held by TCRdb, this immuneACCESS table contains in-frame sequences only and omits some clones. Under half of the omission traces to an unresolved V gene where checked; the cause of the rest is unknown. That table supplies the V and J calls and clone size; D and trimming were determined from the DNA. In this sample the table shows over 80,000 clones, 80% to 90% of which occur a single time. Of the sample, less than 4% is held by the ten largest clones.

The CDR3 runs 12 amino acids, cysteine and phenylalanine included. This entry keeps only the CDR3 DNA: 36 bases, framed from base 1. Looking up the germline V gene yields CDR1 SQVTM and CDR2 ANQGSEA. V is reduced by 0 bases and J by 10 bases, leaving a spacing of 12 bases between them. In total, just over 650 healthy bone marrow donors made up the cohort. At the time of sampling, every cohort member was nominally healthy, though immune exposures that went unrecorded were likely present. The donor was CMV seropositive and belonged to the group of more than 250 seropositive cohort members. A peripheral blood sample was provided by each donor, and peripheral blood mononuclear cells were used for TCR beta sequencing. The Qiagen DNeasy Blood Extraction Kit was used to extract genomic DNA from the blood cell samples.

This chain is built from TRBV29-1 and TRBJ1-1, and the D gene may be TRBD1, 5 bases matching. The source of this sequence is a man aged 30 to 39 in good health and CMV-seropositive. The specimen sequenced was PBMCs. The CDR3 protein: CSVEEFRGVAFF. The sequenced DNA: TGCAGCGTTGAAGAATTTCGGGGGGTAGCTTTCTTT.